This TCR beta chain came from a study of CD8+CD57+ T cells in acquired aplastic anemia. Study summary: Mean DNA quantity obtained from sorted CD4+ and CD8+ cells was 3 to 4 ug.

The template used for profiling TCR beta VDJ and CDR3 was genomic DNA. TCRdb redid the calling of the reads with MiXCR, one entry per CDR3 protein. Counted here are under 150,000 distinct CDR3 sequences, more than 35% occurring once; the ten biggest clones make up under 9%. A note on this clonotype: Its target is not known.

Germline-derived CDR1 and CDR2 are SGHAT and FQDESV (reference sequence). The germline V and J ends were trimmed by 5 bases and 4 bases, with 21 bases remaining between them. CDR3 length equals 17 residues. Findings of the study overall: Significance was not reached for CD8+ Simpson's diversity between patients and controls.

This TCR was sampled from a human donor in good health, serving as a control. The source material was sorted CD4+, CD8+, or CD8+CD57+ T cells (not recorded which) from PBMCs. The chain links TRBV11-1 to TRBJ2-1, with D possibly matching TRBD2 (6 bases). The chain's CDR3 is CASSRTGRVAGYNEQFF. The CDR3 DNA is TGTGCCAGCAGCCGAACCGGACGGGTCGCGGGGTACAATGAGCAGTTCTTC.